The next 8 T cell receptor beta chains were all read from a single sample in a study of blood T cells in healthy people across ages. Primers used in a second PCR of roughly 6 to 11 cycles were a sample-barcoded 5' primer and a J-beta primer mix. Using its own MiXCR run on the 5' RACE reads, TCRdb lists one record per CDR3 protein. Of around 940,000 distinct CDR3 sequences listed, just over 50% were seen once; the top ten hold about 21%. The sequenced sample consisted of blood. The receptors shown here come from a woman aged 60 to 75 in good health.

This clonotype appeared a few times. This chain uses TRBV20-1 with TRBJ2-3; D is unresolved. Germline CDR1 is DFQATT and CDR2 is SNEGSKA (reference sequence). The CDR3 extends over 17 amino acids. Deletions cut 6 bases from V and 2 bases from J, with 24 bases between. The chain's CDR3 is CSARSARGYSDTDTQYF. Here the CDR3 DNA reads TGCAGTGCCCGCTCAGCCCGTGGCTACTCGGACACAGATACGCAGTATTTT.

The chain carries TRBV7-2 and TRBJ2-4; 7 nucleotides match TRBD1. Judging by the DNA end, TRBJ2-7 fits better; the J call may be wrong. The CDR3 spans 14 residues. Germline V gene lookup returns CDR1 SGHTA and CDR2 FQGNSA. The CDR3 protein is CASSLSIGGHEQYF. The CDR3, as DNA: TGTGCCAGCAGCCTCTCGATAGGGGGCCACGAGCAGTACTTC.

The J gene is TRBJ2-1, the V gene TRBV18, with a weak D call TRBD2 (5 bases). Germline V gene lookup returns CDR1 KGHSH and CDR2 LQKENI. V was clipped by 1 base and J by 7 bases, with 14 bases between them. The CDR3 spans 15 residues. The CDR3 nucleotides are TGTGCCAGCTCACCACTCGGGATGGAGAAGAATGAGCAGTTCTTC. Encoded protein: CASSPLGMEKNEQFF. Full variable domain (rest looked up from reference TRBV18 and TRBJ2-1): NAGVMQNPRHLVRRRGQEARLRCSPMKGHSHVYWYRQLPEEGLKFMVYLQKENIIDESGMPKERFSAEFPKEGPSILRIQQVVRGDSAAYFCASSPLGMEKNEQFFGPGTRLTVL.

CDR3 region: CASSKEDMWTYEQYF. The DNA for the CDR3 is TGTGCCAGCAGTAAAGAGGACATGTGGACCTACGAGCAGTACTTC. The rearrangement uses TRBV6-1 and TRBJ2-7; D perhaps matches TRBD1 (5 bases). Germline loops: CDR1 MNHNS, CDR2 SASEGT. The germline V and J ends were trimmed by 5 bases and 2 bases, with 16 bases remaining between them. The CDR3 runs 15 residues.

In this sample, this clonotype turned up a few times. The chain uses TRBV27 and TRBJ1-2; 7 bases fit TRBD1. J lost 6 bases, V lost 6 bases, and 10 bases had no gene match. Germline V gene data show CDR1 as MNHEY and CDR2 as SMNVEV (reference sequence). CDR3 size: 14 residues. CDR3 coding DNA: TGTGCCAGCAGCCTGCGGGAGGGGGCCCATGGCTACACCTTC. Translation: CASSLREGAHGYTF.

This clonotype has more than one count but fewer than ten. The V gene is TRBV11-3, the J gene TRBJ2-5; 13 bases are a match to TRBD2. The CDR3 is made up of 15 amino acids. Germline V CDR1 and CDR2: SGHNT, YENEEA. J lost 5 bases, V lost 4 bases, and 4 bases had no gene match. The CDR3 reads CASSSGLAGEETQYF. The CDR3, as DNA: TGTGCCAGCAGCTCCGGACTAGCGGGAGAGGAGACCCAGTACTTC. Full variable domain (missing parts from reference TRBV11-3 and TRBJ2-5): EAGVVQSPRYKIIEKKQPVAFWCNPISGHNTLYWYLQNLGQGPELLIRYENEEAVDDSQLPKDRFSAERLKGVDSTLKIQPAELGDSAVYLCASSSGLAGEETQYFGPGTRLLVL.

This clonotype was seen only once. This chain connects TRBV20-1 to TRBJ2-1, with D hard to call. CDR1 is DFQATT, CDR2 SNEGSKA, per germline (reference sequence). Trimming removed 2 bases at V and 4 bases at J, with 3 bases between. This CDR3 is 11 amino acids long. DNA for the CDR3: TGCAGTGCTAGAAAGTACAATGAGCAGTTCTTC. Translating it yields CSARKYNEQFF.

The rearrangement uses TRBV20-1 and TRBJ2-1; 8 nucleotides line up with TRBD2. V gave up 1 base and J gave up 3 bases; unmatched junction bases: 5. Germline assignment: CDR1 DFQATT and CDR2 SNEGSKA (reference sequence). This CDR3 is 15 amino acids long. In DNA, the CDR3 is TGCAGTGCTAGAGTAAGCGGGAGTTACTACAATGAGCAGTTCTTC. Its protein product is CSARVSGSYYNEQFF.